The 32 T cell receptor beta chains listed next were all sequenced from one sample in a study of cytomegalovirus exposure and HLA in healthy donors. The PCR made use of 60 Vbeta and 13 Jbeta primers. Repertoires were generated with immunoSEQ multiplex PCR, while TCRdb's copy carries only in-frame clones and drops some. In the table there are 150,000 to 200,000 clones, around 78% of which are singletons. Sequenced material: PBMCs. Source of these receptors: a woman in her 40s in good health and CMV-seropositive.

The chain employs TRBV15 and TRBJ2-3; 11 bases agree with TRBD2. The CDR3 covers 16 residues. CDR1 is LNHNV and CDR2 is YYDKDF in the germline V gene (reference sequence). With V trimmed by 0 bases and J by 3 bases, 2 bases remained unmatched. Written as DNA, the CDR3 is TGTGCCACCAGCAGAGATTTAGCGGGGGGGACAGATACGCAGTATTTT. Its translation: CATSRDLAGGTDTQYF.

This rearrangement joins TRBV18 to TRBJ1-1, with TRBD1 as a possible D gene (5 bases). The CDR3 runs to 15 residues. Trimming took off 1 base at V and 5 bases at J, with 14 bases between the two ends. Germline loops: CDR1 KGHSH, CDR2 LQKENI. The CDR3 is CASSPQATGGTEAFF. CDR3 in DNA: TGTGCCAGCTCACCACAGGCAACCGGGGGGACTGAAGCTTTCTTT.

The chain uses TRBV6-1 and TRBJ2-6, with 10 bases fitting TRBD1. The CDR3 length is 18 residues. The ends lost 2 bases at V and 4 bases at J; junction bases unmatched: 8. The V gene's germline CDR1 is MNHNS and CDR2 SASEGT. CDR3 protein: CASSETGTGVGGANVLTF. CDR3 nucleotide sequence: TGTGCCAGCAGTGAAACCGGGACAGGGGTAGGAGGGGCCAACGTCCTGACTTTC.

V and J are TRBV7-8 and TRBJ1-1, with D possibly matching TRBD1 (6 bases). The CDR3 spans 13 residues. V lost 7 bases to trimming and J lost 1 base, with 10 bases between them. Looked up from germline, CDR1 is SGHVS and CDR2 is FQNEAQ. As DNA, the CDR3 is TGTGCCAGCACCATGACAGGGAACACTGAAGCTTTCTTT. This translates into CASTMTGNTEAFF.

The rearrangement uses TRBV6-1 and TRBJ2-7, with a weak D call TRBD1 (6 bases). The CDR3 has 15 amino acids. The germline V gene has CDR1 MNHNS and CDR2 SASEGT. Trimming removed 4 bases at V and 2 bases at J, with 15 bases between. The CDR3 nucleotides are TGTGCCAGCAGTGGGGTCAGGGGCCAGGCCTACGAGCAGTACTTC. It is translated as CASSGVRGQAYEQYF.

The rearrangement links TRBV14 to TRBJ2-2; 7 bases align to TRBD1. Per germline, CDR1 SGHDN and CDR2 FVKESK. V shed 2 bases and J 7 bases; nucleotides not matched to a gene: 10. The CDR3 consists of 16 residues. DNA for the CDR3: TGTGCCAGCAGCCAACGGCGGACAGGATGGGACGGGGAGCTGTTTTTT. The encoded protein is CASSQRRTGWDGELFF.

J is TRBJ1-1 and V is TRBV28; D call uncertain. Germline V gene lookup returns CDR1 MDHEN and CDR2 SYDVKM. The CDR3 totals 15 residues. The V gene lost 4 bases and the J gene lost 5 bases, with 17 bases spanning the gap. DNA of the CDR3: TGTGCCAGCAGTTCTCGTTACTCGGGTGGGACTGAAGCTTTCTTT. Protein product: CASSSRYSGGTEAFF.

The gene calls are TRBV10-3 and TRBJ1-2; D gene ambiguous. CDR3 length: 12 amino acids. CDR1 is ENHRY, CDR2 SYGVKD, per germline. Trimming left V 4 bases short and J 5 bases short, with 8 bases between. In nucleotides, the CDR3 is TGTGCCATCAGTGGCTCAGGATATGGCTACACCTTC. Translating it yields CAISGSGYGYTF.

The chain uses TRBV30 and TRBJ1-1, with D unresolved. Germline V gives CDR1 GTSNPN, CDR2 SVGIG (reference sequence). The length of the CDR3 is 15 residues. Trimming cost V 4 bases and J 3 bases, with 18 bases left between them. CDR3 amino acids: CAWNRRGIVYTEAFF. In DNA, the CDR3 is TGTGCCTGGAATAGACGAGGGATCGTGTACACTGAAGCTTTCTTT.

This rearrangement joins TRBV28 to TRBJ1-1; TRBD1 aligns across 7 bases. V was pared by 3 bases and J by 0 bases, with 7 bases of the junction left unmatched. The CDR3 has 16 residues. CDR1 and CDR2 (germline): MDHEN, SYDVKM. CDR3 DNA sequence: TGTGCCAGCAGTTTGTCGACAGGGTACATGAACACTGAAGCTTTCTTT. Protein product: CASSLSTGYMNTEAFF.

The chain has TRBV9 and TRBJ1-4; 9 bases align to TRBD1. Germline-derived CDR1 and CDR2 are SGDLS and YYNGEE. V shed 3 bases and J 8 bases; nucleotides not matched to a gene: 11. CDR3 length: 16 amino acids. The CDR3 DNA is TGTGCCAGCAGCGAGTTACCCACAGGGGGCTTAGAAAAACTGTTTTTT. Translation gives CASSELPTGGLEKLFF.

This clone was detected only a few times. The CDR3 protein is CASSLGLAGGPAGELFF. CDR3 DNA: TGCGCCAGCAGCCTGGGACTAGCGGGGGGGCCGGCCGGGGAGCTGTTTTTT. The J gene is TRBJ2-2, the V gene TRBV5-1; 16 bases are a match to TRBD2. Trimming removed 4 bases from V and 6 bases from J; junction bases left unmatched: 6. CDR1 SGHRS and CDR2 YFSETQ come from the germline V gene. CDR3 length: 17 amino acids.

The CDR3 DNA is TGTGCCAGCAGCTTAGGAGACTACGAGCAGTACTTC. Encoded protein: CASSLGDYEQYF. The V call is TRBV11-3, the J call TRBJ2-7, with D uncertain. This CDR3 has 12 amino acids. Germline assignment: CDR1 SGHNT and CDR2 YENEEA. Trimming took 1 base from V and 3 from J, leaving 4 bases between them. Drawing the rest from reference TRBV11-3 and TRBJ2-7, the complete variable domain is EAGVVQSPRYKIIEKKQPVAFWCNPISGHNTLYWYLQNLGQGPELLIRYENEEAVDDSQLPKDRFSAERLKGVDSTLKIQPAELGDSAVYLCASSLGDYEQYFGPGTRLTVT.

The chain combines TRBV27 with TRBJ1-2; D possibly corresponds to TRBD1 (5 bases). The germline V and J ends were trimmed by 6 bases and 8 bases, with 19 bases remaining between them. Germline CDR1 and CDR2: MNHEY and SMNVEV (reference sequence). The CDR3 covers 14 residues. CDR3 sequence: CASRPPGLNWGYTF. The CDR3 DNA is TGTGCCAGCAGGCCGCCGGGACTTAACTGGGGCTACACCTTC.

This clone was detected once. The J gene is TRBJ2-7, the V gene TRBV5-1; a possible D gene is TRBD2 (5 bases). Deletions cut 1 base from V and 3 bases from J, with 17 bases between. CDR1 is SGHRS, CDR2 YFSETQ, per germline. CDR3 length equals 16 residues. The chain's CDR3 is CASSLTIGSGSYEQYF. CDR3 DNA: TGCGCCAGCAGCTTGACGATAGGCTCGGGGAGCTACGAGCAGTACTTC.

The chain joins TRBV5-1 to TRBJ1-4; 7 bases are shared with TRBD1. The CDR3 spans 15 residues. Germline trimming cut 4 bases from V and 5 bases from J; bases unmatched to any gene: 8. In germline, CDR1 is SGHRS, CDR2 YFSETQ. For the CDR3, the DNA is TGCGCCAGCAGCAAAGGGGACAGACAAAATGAAAAACTGTTTTTT. Translated, it gives CASSKGDRQNEKLFF. The variable domain in full, completed from reference TRBV5-1 and TRBJ1-4, reads KAGVTQTPRYLIKTRGQQVTLSCSPISGHRSVSWYQQTPGQGLQFLFEYFSETQRNKGNFPGRFSGRQFSNSRSEMNVSTLELGDSALYLCASSKGDRQNEKLFFGSGTQLSVL.

The genes are TRBV6-6 and TRBJ1-2; D not certain. The germline CDR1 and CDR2 sequences are MNHNY and SVGAGI (reference sequence). Trimming pared 8 bases from V and 8 bases from J, leaving 15 bases between. This CDR3 contains 12 residues. The CDR3 coding sequence is TGTGCCAGCCAATTAAACACGGGAGGCTACACCTTC. Residues: CASQLNTGGYTF.

The chain recombines TRBV7-3 with TRBJ1-4, with D hard to call. V was shortened by 11 bases and J by 0 bases, with 13 bases between the two germline ends. CDR1 SGHTA and CDR2 FQGTGA come from the germline V gene. This CDR3 spans 14 amino acids. The CDR3 DNA follows: TGTGCCCCAACAGCGGGGACAACTAATGAAAAACTGTTTTTT. Residues: CAPTAGTTNEKLFF.

The J gene is TRBJ1-2, the V gene TRBV9; 9 nucleotides align to TRBD1. V was clipped by 5 bases and J by 5 bases; unmatched bases: 7. CDR1 and CDR2 (germline): SGDLS, YYNGEE. The CDR3 sequence is 14 residues long. The DNA for the CDR3 is TGTGCCAGCAGGGAACCTGGGACAGGGTATGGCTACACCTTC. This encodes CASREPGTGYGYTF.

V gene TRBV11-2 combines with J gene TRBJ2-5; 8 bases align to TRBD1. From germline, CDR1 is SGHAT and CDR2 FQNNGV. CDR3 length equals 13 residues. V lost 7 bases to trimming and J lost 2 bases; unmatched junction nucleotides: 3. The CDR3 protein is CASTHRGQETQYF. The CDR3 nucleotides read TGTGCCAGCACCCACAGGGGGCAAGAGACCCAGTACTTC.

The chain carries TRBV28 and TRBJ1-5, with D unclear. V lost 8 bases, J lost 4 bases, and 15 bases lay in between. The CDR3 runs 14 residues. Germline values: CDR1 MDHEN, CDR2 SYDVKM. Here the CDR3 reads CASSTGSRNQPQHF. DNA of the CDR3: TGTGCCAGCTCGACCGGGTCTAGAAATCAGCCCCAGCATTTT.

This chain joins TRBV27 and TRBJ2-1; TRBD2 might be the D (6 bases). The germline gives CDR1 MNHEY, CDR2 SMNVEV (reference sequence). With 4 bases removed from V and 4 bases from J, the gap between germline ends came to 11 bases. This CDR3 has 14 residues. CDR3 nucleotides: TGTGCCAGCAGTTCAGTTAGCGGATACAATGAGCAGTTCTTC. This gives the protein CASSSVSGYNEQFF.

The chain couples TRBV5-4 to TRBJ2-1; 8 bases align to TRBD1. This CDR3 has 15 residues. The germline gives CDR1 SGHNT, CDR2 YYREEE (reference sequence). The V and J ends lost 4 bases and 7 bases, in that order; junction bases with no gene match: 10. The DNA for the CDR3 is TGTGCCAGCAGCATCCCAGGGGGCGAAGGGAATGAGCAGTTCTTC. Translating gives CASSIPGGEGNEQFF.

This clone was counted only a few times. V usage is TRBV13 and J usage is TRBJ2-5; 8 bases map to TRBD2. J lost 2 bases, V lost 3 bases, and 2 bases had no gene match. The length of the CDR3 is 14 residues. CDR1 PRHDT and CDR2 FYEKMQ come from the germline V gene (reference sequence). In DNA form, the CDR3 reads TGTGCCAGCAGCTTCGGGGGGGGGCAAGAGACCCAGTACTTC. As protein: CASSFGGGQETQYF.

V usage is TRBV6-5 and J usage is TRBJ2-2; D is perhaps TRBD2 (7 bases). Germline CDR1 reads MNHEY; CDR2 reads SVGAGI. This CDR3 has 14 amino acids. Trimming removed 6 bases from V and 6 bases from J, with 14 bases in between. The CDR3 sequence: CASSRGGGAGELFF. In nucleotides, the CDR3 is TGTGCCAGCAGCCGCGGGGGCGGGGCCGGGGAGCTGTTTTTT.

This chain connects TRBV7-8 to TRBJ2-1; TRBD2 aligns across 10 bases. CDR1 SGHVS and CDR2 FQNEAQ come from the germline V gene. The V gene end was trimmed by 2 bases and the J gene end by 2 bases; junction bases not matched to a gene: 15. The CDR3 consists of 20 residues. The CDR3 DNA follows: TGTGCCAGCAGCTTAAGGGCTAGCGGGGGAGCTCAACTCCCCTACAATGAGCAGTTCTTC. This sequence encodes CASSLRASGGAQLPYNEQFF.

This clone was seen a single time. The rearrangement joins TRBV9 to TRBJ1-2; 10 bases are a match to TRBD1. The CDR3 contains 15 residues. Unmatched junction bases numbered 8, after V lost 1 base and J lost 8 bases. Germline loops: CDR1 SGDLS, CDR2 YYNGEE. CDR3 nucleotides: TGTGCCAGCAGCGTAAACCCAGGGACAGGGGACGGCTACACCTTC. Protein sequence: CASSVNPGTGDGYTF.

In DNA, the CDR3 is TGCGCCAGCAGCTTGGAAGCGGGGACAATTAATGAAAAACTGTTTTTT. It codes for CASSLEAGTINEKLFF. J is TRBJ1-4 and V is TRBV4-3; weak D call: TRBD1 (6 bases). This CDR3 has 16 residues. V was trimmed by 5 bases and J by 4 bases, leaving 17 bases between them. CDR1 and CDR2 (germline): LGHNA, YSLEER.

This clone was recorded a few times. The chain couples TRBV6-5 to TRBJ1-2, with 9 nucleotides matching TRBD1. With V trimmed by 6 bases and J by 5 bases, 10 bases remained unmatched. The CDR3 length is 15 residues. Germline CDR1 and CDR2: MNHEY and SVGAGI. CDR3 residues: CASRREQGAQYGYTF. CDR3 bases: TGTGCCAGCAGACGAGAACAGGGGGCGCAGTATGGCTACACCTTC.

In DNA form, the CDR3 reads TGTGCCAGCTCACCGGGACATTCCTACGAGCAGTACTTC. It is translated as CASSPGHSYEQYF. The gene calls are TRBV18 and TRBJ2-7; tentatively, D is TRBD1 (6 bases). Germline CDR1 reads KGHSH; CDR2 reads LQKENI. The V gene lost 3 bases and the J gene lost 1 base, with 7 bases spanning the gap. CDR3 length: 13 amino acids.

The chain joins TRBV5-1 to TRBJ2-5, with 8 bases lining up with TRBD2. The CDR3 sequence is 14 residues long. CDR1 is SGHRS and CDR2 is YFSETQ in the germline V gene. V trimming: 4 bases; J trimming: 3 bases; junction bases outside the gene matches: 5. The CDR3 is CASSETAGEETQYF. DNA of the CDR3: TGCGCCAGCAGCGAAACAGCGGGGGAAGAGACCCAGTACTTC.

The chain uses TRBV30 and TRBJ2-2, with D possibly TRBD1 on 5 matching bases. The CDR3 is 13 residues long. Germline V CDR1 and CDR2: GTSNPN, SVGIG (reference sequence). V lost 0 bases, J lost 4 bases, and 6 bases lay in between. CDR3 amino acids: CAWSVGATGELFF. Here the CDR3 DNA reads TGTGCCTGGAGTGTAGGGGCCACCGGGGAGCTGTTTTTT. The complete variable domain, with remaining parts taken from reference TRBV30 and TRBJ2-2, reads SQTIHQWPATLVQPVGSPLSLECTVEGTSNPNLYWYRQAAGRGLQLLFYSVGIGQISSEVPQNLSASRPQDRQFILSSKKLLLSDSGFYLCAWSVGATGELFFGEGSRLTVL.